Listed below are T cell receptor beta chains from one sample, sequenced in a study of blood T cell repertoires in COVID-19. Libraries were prepared by immunoSEQ multiplex PCR; TCRdb keeps only in-frame clonotypes and omits some of them. In the table there are about 120,000 clones, 60% to 85% of which are singletons. The material sequenced was peripheral blood. The receptors shown here come from a man aged 70-80 years with acute or convalescent COVID-19. Both conserved end residues are part of each CDR3. D genes are given only for firm matches. A row's size may be missing; if present it is once, few, many or a size class.

v_call	j_call	d_call	clone_size	cdr3_aa	cdr3_nt
TRBV7-6	TRBJ2-1	.	.	CASSLGTGGYEQFF	TGTGCCAGCAGCTTAGGTACCGGAGGTTATGAGCAGTTCTTC
TRBV6-5	TRBJ2-5	TRBD2	.	CASIRASGGPQYF	TGTGCCAGCATTAGGGCTAGCGGGGGCCCCCAATACTTC
TRBV5-4	TRBJ2-7	.	.	CASSLGTAAGQYF	TGTGCCAGCAGCTTGGGGACAGCCGCCGGGCAGTACTTC
TRBV18	TRBJ1-2	TRBD1	few	CASSPETGIYGYTF	TGTGCCAGCTCGCCCGAGACAGGGATTTATGGCTACACCTTC
TRBV30	TRBJ1-2	.	.	CAWSVRRDSRAWGYTF	TGTGCCTGGAGTGTGCGCCGGGACTCTCGAGCATGGGGCTACACCTTC
TRBV11-3	TRBJ2-1	.	once	CASSPGMGRYNEQFF	TGTGCCAGCAGCCCAGGGATGGGGCGCTACAATGAGCAGTTCTTC
TRBV6-5	TRBJ2-1	TRBD1	.	CASSSITGGEKQFF	TGTGCCAGCAGCTCCATTACAGGGGGCGAGAAGCAGTTCTTC
TRBV3-1/TRBV3-2	TRBJ1-2	.	.	CASSPHRENYGYTF	TGTGCCAGCAGTCCTCACAGGGAAAACTATGGCTACACCTTC
TRBV18	TRBJ1-4	TRBD1	.	CASSPPGQFNEKLFF	TGTGCCAGCTCACCACCGGGACAGTTTAATGAAAAACTGTTTTTT
TRBV12-3/TRBV12-4	TRBJ1-2	TRBD1	.	CASSLDRDYGYTF	TGTGCCAGCAGTCTGGACAGGGACTATGGCTACACCTTC